This T cell receptor beta chain was sequenced in a study of OX40 agonist ivuxolimab in advanced cancers. Study information: Enrolled patients in dose escalation had cancers that were hepatocellular carcinoma, melanoma, renal cell or head and neck cancer.

Points on this clone: The antigen remains undetermined. Within the sample, other DNA sequences also encode this same CDR3.

Study conclusions and caveats: Both blood CD4+ and CD8+ T cells showed clonal growth by week 6 at 0.1 to 3.0 mg/kg.

Clones were sequenced by immunoSEQ multiplex PCR, and TCRdb holds only the in-frame ones, with some missing. The sample lists about 62,000 clones, 85% occurring once. Germline CDR1 reads SGHRS; CDR2 reads YFSETQ. The J segment lost 5 bases and the V segment lost 1 base, leaving 5 bases of the junction unmatched. CDR3 length equals 15 residues. The receptor was isolated from an adult with an advanced solid tumor such as melanoma, head and neck, liver or kidney cancer. The starting material was CD4+ or CD8+ T cells sorted from blood, obtained in a trial of the OX40 agonist ivuxolimab. J is TRBJ2-5 and V is TRBV5-1; 10 nucleotides line up with TRBD2. In nucleotides, the CDR3 is TGCGCCAGCAGCTTGACTAGCGGGGAAGGGGAGACCCAGTACTTC. Its translation: CASSLTSGEGETQYF.